The sequence of this T cell receptor (beta chain) was determined in a study of blood T cell repertoires in COVID-19. Germline values: CDR1 SGHRS, CDR2 YFSETQ. V was pared by 4 bases and J by 5 bases, with 9 bases between. The CDR3 runs 12 residues. How the authors handled the data: How many nucleated cells were present was estimated from reference gene primer amplification. Clones were read by immunoSEQ multiplex PCR, and TCRdb kept only the in-frame ones, dropping some. That table supplies the V and J calls and clone size; D and trimming were determined from the DNA. The sample contains roughly 500,000 clones, 80% to 90% of which appear only once. Living in 25 or so US areas, the participants were between roughly 18 and 89 years of age. In assigning cohorts, the study relied on participant-reported clinical history. Recovery among Cohort 3 donors was established by two negative PCRs, clearance, or symptom resolution.

The genes are TRBV5-1 and TRBJ2-5; no firm D call. The sequence was collected from a woman aged 60 to 75 who had recovered from COVID-19. The sequencing input was PBMCs or T cells enriched from blood (not recorded which). The CDR3 DNA is TGCGCCAGCAGCGTGTTCGGGGAGACCCAGTACTTC. Translated, it gives CASSVFGETQYF.